These T cell receptor beta chains were read from a single sample in a study of T cells in Graves' hyperthyroidism and ophthalmopathy. TCRdb reprocessed the multiplex PCR reads via MiXCR and lists one record per CDR3 protein. The data show hundreds of thousands of distinct CDR3 sequences, more than 14% seen once. The sequenced sample was blood. The source of these receptors is a woman between 50 and 59 years old with Graves' ophthalmopathy. Both conserved end residues are part of each CDR3. The D gene is left open where the match is weak. Clone size is given for some rows only: seen once, a few or many times, or a class if the clone is expanded.

DNA,CDR3,size,J,D,V
TGTGCCAGCAGAACAGGGGGGAACACCGGGGAGCTGTTTTTT,CASRTGGNTGELFF,many,TRBJ2-2,TRBD1,TRBV28
TGCGCCAGCAGCCAAGCACTAGCGGTACGCAATGAGCAGTTCTTC,CASSQALAVRNEQFF,NA,TRBJ2-1,TRBD2,TRBV4-1
TGTGCCAGCAGTCCCGGGACAGGGTTTTCTTTCGGCTACACCTTC,CASSPGTGFSFGYTF,NA,TRBJ1-2,TRBD1,TRBV7-3
TGCAGTGCTAGAAAAACTGAAGCTTTCTTT,CSARKTEAFF,NA,TRBJ1-1,NA,TRBV20-1
TGTGCCACCAGGACTAGCGGGGGCCTTTACAATGAGCAGTTCTTC,CATRTSGGLYNEQFF,few,TRBJ2-1,TRBD2,TRBV12-3/TRBV12-4
TGTGCCAGTAGTGTAGGACAGGGGATGAACACTGAAGCTTTCTTT,CASSVGQGMNTEAFF,few,TRBJ1-1,TRBD1,TRBV19
TGTGCCAGCAGCCGGACGGAGTATGGCTACACCTTC,CASSRTEYGYTF,many,TRBJ1-2,NA,TRBV3-1
TGTGCCAGCAGCATGGGACTAGCGGGAGCCGTAGATACGCAGTATTTT,CASSMGLAGAVDTQYF,many,TRBJ2-3,TRBD2,TRBV11-3
TGTGCCAGCAGCCAAGAGGGACAGGCAGGTCATGAAAAACTGTTTTTT,CASSQEGQAGHEKLFF,NA,TRBJ1-4,TRBD1,TRBV4-2
TGTGCCAGCAGTCCATGGACAGGGGCGGACTATGGCTACACCTTC,CASSPWTGADYGYTF,few,TRBJ1-2,TRBD1,TRBV6-1
TGTGCCAGCAGTTTAGACGGGACAGGGGTTCAGCCCCAGCATTTT,CASSLDGTGVQPQHF,NA,TRBJ1-5,TRBD1,TRBV27
TGTGCCAGCAGCCTTAGGGACTACGTAGATACGCAGTATTTT,CASSLRDYVDTQYF,NA,TRBJ2-3,TRBD2,TRBV7-9
TGCGCCAGCAGCCCGATAGCGGGAGTGATGATAGGGAATGAGCAGTTCTTC,CASSPIAGVMIGNEQFF,few,TRBJ2-1,TRBD2,TRBV5-1
TGTGCCAGCCCGGAAACTAACTATGGCTACACCTTC,CASPETNYGYTF,many,TRBJ1-2,NA,TRBV7-2
TGTGCCAGCAGCGTAGTGGGACACCCAACCAATCAGCCCCAGCATTTT,CASSVVGHPTNQPQHF,few,TRBJ1-5,NA,TRBV9
TGTGCCAGCAGTTCACCGGGACTAGAGGGTGCCGGGGAGCTGTTTTTT,CASSSPGLEGAGELFF,many,TRBJ2-2,TRBD2,TRBV27
TGCAGTGCTAGAGAAAGTATCGCGTATGGCTACACCTTC,CSARESIAYGYTF,few,TRBJ1-2,NA,TRBV20-1
TGCGCCAGCAACCTACAGGGTGATCCTAATGGCTACACCTTC,CASNLQGDPNGYTF,few,TRBJ1-2,NA,TRBV5-1
TGTGCCAGCAGCTATGGACAACCGATCTACAATGAGCAGTTCTTC,CASSYGQPIYNEQFF,few,TRBJ2-1,NA,TRBV7-2
TGTGCAACGAACGGACTAGCGGGAGATGAAGCCAAAAACATTCAGTACTTC,CATNGLAGDEAKNIQYF,few,TRBJ2-4,TRBD2,TRBV30
TGTGCCACCAAACAGGGGCTTGGACCTGAGCAGGCTTTCTTT,CATKQGLGPEQAFF,few,TRBJ1-1,TRBD1,TRBV10-3
TGTGCCAGCAGTTTAGCCCCAGGGACAGGTATCCCCTACAATGAGCAGTTCTTC,CASSLAPGTGIPYNEQFF,many,TRBJ2-1,TRBD1,TRBV27
TGTGCCTGGGGGCCCTTAGGTTCCCTCCACTTT,CAWGPLGSLHF,many,TRBJ1-6,NA,TRBV30